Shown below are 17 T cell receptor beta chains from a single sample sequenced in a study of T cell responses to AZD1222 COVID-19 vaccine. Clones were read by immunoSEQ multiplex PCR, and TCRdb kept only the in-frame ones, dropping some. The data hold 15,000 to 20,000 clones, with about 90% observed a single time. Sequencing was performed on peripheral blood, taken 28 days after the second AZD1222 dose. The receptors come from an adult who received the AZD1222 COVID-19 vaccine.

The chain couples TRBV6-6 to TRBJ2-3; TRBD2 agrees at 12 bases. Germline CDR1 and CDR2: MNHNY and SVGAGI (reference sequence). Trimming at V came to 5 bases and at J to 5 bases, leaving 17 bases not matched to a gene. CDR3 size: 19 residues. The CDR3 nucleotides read TGTGCCAGCAGTCCCAAGGGACCCGGACTAGCGGGGAAGGTAGATACGCAGTATTTT. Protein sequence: CASSPKGPGLAGKVDTQYF.

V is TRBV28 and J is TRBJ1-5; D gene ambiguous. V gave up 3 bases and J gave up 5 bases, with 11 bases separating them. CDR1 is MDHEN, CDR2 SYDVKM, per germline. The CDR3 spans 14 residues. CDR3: CASSFSREDQPQHF. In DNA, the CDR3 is TGTGCCAGCAGTTTCTCGAGGGAAGATCAGCCCCAGCATTTT.

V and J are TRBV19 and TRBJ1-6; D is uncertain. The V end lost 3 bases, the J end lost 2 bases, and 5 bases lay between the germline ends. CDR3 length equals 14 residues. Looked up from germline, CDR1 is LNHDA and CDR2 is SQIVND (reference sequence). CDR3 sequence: CASSIQTYNSPLHF. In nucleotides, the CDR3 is TGTGCCAGTAGTATTCAAACCTATAATTCACCCCTCCACTTT.

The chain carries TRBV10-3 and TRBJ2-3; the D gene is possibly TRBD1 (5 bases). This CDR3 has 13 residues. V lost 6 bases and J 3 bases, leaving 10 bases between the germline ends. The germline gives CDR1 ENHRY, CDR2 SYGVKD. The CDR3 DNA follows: TGTGCCATCAGCCCCCAGGGAACAGATACGCAGTATTTT. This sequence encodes CAISPQGTDTQYF.

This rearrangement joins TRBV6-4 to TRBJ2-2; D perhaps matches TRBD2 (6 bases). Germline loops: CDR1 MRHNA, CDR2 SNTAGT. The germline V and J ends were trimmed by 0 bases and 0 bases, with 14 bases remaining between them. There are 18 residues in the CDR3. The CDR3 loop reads CASSDSPGGNANTGELFF. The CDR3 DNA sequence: TGTGCCAGCAGTGACTCGCCCGGGGGAAACGCGAACACCGGGGAGCTGTTTTTT.

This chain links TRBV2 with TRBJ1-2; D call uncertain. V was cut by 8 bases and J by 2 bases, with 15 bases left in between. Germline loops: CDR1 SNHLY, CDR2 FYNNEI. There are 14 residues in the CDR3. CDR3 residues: CASEQTGMNYGYTF. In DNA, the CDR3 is TGTGCCAGCGAACAGACGGGTATGAACTATGGCTACACCTTC.

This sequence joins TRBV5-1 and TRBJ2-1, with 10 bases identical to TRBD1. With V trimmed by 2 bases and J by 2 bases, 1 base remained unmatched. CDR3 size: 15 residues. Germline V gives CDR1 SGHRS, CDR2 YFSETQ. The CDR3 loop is CASSFGQGAYNEQFF. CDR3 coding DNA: TGCGCCAGCAGCTTCGGACAGGGGGCCTACAATGAGCAGTTCTTC.

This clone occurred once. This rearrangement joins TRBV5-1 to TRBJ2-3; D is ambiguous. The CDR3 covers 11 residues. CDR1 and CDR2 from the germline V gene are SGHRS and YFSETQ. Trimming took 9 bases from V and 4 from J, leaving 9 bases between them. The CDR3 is CATRESDTQYF. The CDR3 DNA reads TGCGCCACCCGCGAGTCAGATACGCAGTATTTT.

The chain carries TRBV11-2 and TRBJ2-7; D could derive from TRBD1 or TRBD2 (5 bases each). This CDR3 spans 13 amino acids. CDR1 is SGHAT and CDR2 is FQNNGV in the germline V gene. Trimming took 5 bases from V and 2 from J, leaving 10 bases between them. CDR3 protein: CASSPGPTYEQYV. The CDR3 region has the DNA TGTGCCAGCAGCCCGGGACCTACCTACGAGCAGTACGTC.

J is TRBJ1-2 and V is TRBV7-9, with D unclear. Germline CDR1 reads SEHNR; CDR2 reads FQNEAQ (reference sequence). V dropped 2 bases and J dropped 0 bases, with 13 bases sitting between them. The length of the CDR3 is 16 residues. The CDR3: CASSLPAPGTNYGYTF. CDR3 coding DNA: TGTGCCAGCAGCTTACCGGCCCCGGGAACTAACTATGGCTACACCTTC.

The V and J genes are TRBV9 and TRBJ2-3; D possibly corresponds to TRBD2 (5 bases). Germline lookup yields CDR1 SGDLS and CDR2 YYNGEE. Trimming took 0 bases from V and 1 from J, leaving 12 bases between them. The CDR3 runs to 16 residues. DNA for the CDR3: TGTGCCAGCAGCGTAGGTGTGGGAGAGGGCACAGATACGCAGTATTTT. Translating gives CASSVGVGEGTDTQYF.

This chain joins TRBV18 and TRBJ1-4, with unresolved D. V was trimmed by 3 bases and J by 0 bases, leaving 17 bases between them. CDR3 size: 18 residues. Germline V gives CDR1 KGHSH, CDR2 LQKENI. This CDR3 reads CASSPLLLSGATNEKLFF. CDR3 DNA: TGTGCCAGCTCACCCCTTCTCCTTTCAGGTGCAACTAATGAAAAACTGTTTTTT. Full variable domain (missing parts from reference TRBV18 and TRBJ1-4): NAGVMQNPRHLVRRRGQEARLRCSPMKGHSHVYWYRQLPEEGLKFMVYLQKENIIDESGMPKERFSAEFPKEGPSILRIQQVVRGDSAAYFCASSPLLLSGATNEKLFFGSGTQLSVL.

The CDR3 DNA sequence: TGTGCCAGCAGCCCCAGGGGACCGGGGGGTTCACCCCTCCACTTT. As protein: CASSPRGPGGSPLHF. This chain uses TRBV7-2 with TRBJ1-6; D might be TRBD1 (6 bases). V lost 5 bases and J lost 9, with 17 bases in between. CDR1 is SGHTA, CDR2 FQGNSA, per germline. CDR3 length: 15 amino acids.

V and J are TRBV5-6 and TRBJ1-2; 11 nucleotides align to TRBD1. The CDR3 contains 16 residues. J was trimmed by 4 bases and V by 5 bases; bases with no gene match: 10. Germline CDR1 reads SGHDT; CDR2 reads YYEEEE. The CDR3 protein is CASSSGQGVRAYGYTF. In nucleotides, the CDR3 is TGTGCCAGCAGTTCGGGACAGGGGGTCCGAGCCTATGGCTACACCTTC.

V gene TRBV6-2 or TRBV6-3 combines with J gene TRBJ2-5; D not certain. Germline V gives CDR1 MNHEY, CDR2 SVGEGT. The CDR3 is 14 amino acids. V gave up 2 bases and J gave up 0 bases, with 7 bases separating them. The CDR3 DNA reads TGTGCCAGCAGTTACGGAGTAGACCAAGAGACCCAGTACTTC. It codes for CASSYGVDQETQYF.

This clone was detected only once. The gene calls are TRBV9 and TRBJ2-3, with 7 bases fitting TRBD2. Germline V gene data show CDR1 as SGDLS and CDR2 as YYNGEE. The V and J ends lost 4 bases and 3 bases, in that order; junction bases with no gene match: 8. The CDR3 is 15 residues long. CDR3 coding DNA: TGTGCCAGCAGCCCAAGACTAGCCGGGACAGATACGCAGTATTTT. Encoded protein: CASSPRLAGTDTQYF. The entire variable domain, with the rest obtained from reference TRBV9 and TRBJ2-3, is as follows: DSGVTQTPKHLITATGQRVTLRCSPRSGDLSVYWYQQSLDQGLQFLIQYYNGEERAKGNILERFSAQQFPDLHSELNLSSLELGDSALYFCASSPRLAGTDTQYFGPGTRLTVL.

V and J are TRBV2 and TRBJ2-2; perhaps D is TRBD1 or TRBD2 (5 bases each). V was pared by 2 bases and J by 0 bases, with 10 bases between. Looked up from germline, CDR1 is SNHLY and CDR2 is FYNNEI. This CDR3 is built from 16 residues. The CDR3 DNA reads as TGTGCCAGCAGTGAACTGGGGGTAGCGAACACCGGGGAGCTGTTTTTT. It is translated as CASSELGVANTGELFF.